The 20 T cell receptor beta chains in this list originate from one sample, sequenced in a study of blood T cell repertoires in COVID-19. Some clones are missing from TCRdb's copy, which holds only in-frame ones; the method was immunoSEQ multiplex PCR. Of about 200,000 clones detected, 80% to 90% appear once; the ten largest clones hold around 2%. Sequenced sample: PBMCs or T cells enriched from blood (not recorded which). The source is a woman aged 40 to 50 with acute COVID-19.

The rearrangement uses TRBV9 and TRBJ2-3, with TRBD2 matching 10 bases. The CDR3 contains 20 residues. V lost 0 bases to trimming and J lost 0 bases; unmatched junction nucleotides: 13. From germline, CDR1 is SGDLS and CDR2 YYNGEE. This CDR3 reads CASSVAYLAGGLTSTDTQYF. In DNA, the CDR3 is TGTGCCAGCAGCGTAGCTTACTTAGCGGGAGGCCTAACTAGCACAGATACGCAGTATTTT.

The chain carries TRBV2 and TRBJ2-3; D call uncertain. V shed 6 bases and J shed 0 bases, with 10 bases lying between them. CDR3 length: 14 amino acids. Germline CDR1 and CDR2: SNHLY and FYNNEI. CDR3 residues: CASRVYESTDTQYF. CDR3 nucleotides: TGTGCCAGCAGAGTGTATGAGAGCACAGATACGCAGTATTTT.

This chain joins TRBV5-1 and TRBJ2-2; maybe TRBD2 (5 bases). CDR3 size: 15 residues. Germline CDR1 is SGHRS and CDR2 is YFSETQ. The V and J ends lost 2 bases and 5 bases respectively, with 13 bases between them. The chain's CDR3 is CASSLSAGSTGELFF. In nucleotides, the CDR3 is TGCGCCAGCAGCTTATCGGCGGGTTCGACCGGGGAGCTGTTTTTT.

The rearrangement joins TRBV7-2 to TRBJ2-7; 7 nucleotides line up with TRBD1. CDR3 length equals 13 residues. Germline V CDR1 and CDR2: SGHTA, FQGNSA. Trimming cost V 1 base and J 7 bases; bases outside gene matches: 4. CDR3 loop: CASSLVGRGEQYF. The CDR3 DNA sequence: TGTGCCAGCAGCTTAGTCGGCAGGGGGGAGCAGTACTTC.

The chain couples TRBV5-1 to TRBJ2-1, with 7 bases that match TRBD1. The trim removed 5 bases at V and 5 bases at J, leaving 4 bases unmatched. This CDR3 region has 13 residues. Per germline, CDR1 SGHRS and CDR2 YFSETQ. CDR3 bases: TGCGCCAGCAGTTCCACAGGGGACAATGAGCAGTTCTTC. This encodes CASSSTGDNEQFF.

J is TRBJ2-3 and V is TRBV11-2; 14 bases map to TRBD2. CDR3 size: 19 residues. With 0 bases clipped from V and 3 bases from J, the junction kept 8 bases outside the gene matches. In germline, CDR1 is SGHAT, CDR2 FQNNGV. The CDR3 region has the DNA TGTGCCAGCAGCTTAGATCCCTGGGGGACTAGCGGGAGTACAGATACGCAGTATTTT. Translating gives CASSLDPWGTSGSTDTQYF.

The CDR3 region has the DNA TGTGCCAGTAGTACCCCCCCCCGGAGTGGCTACACCTTC. Encoded protein: CASSTPPRSGYTF. The rearrangement joins TRBV19 to TRBJ1-2; D is unclear. CDR1 and CDR2 (germline): LNHDA, SQIVND (reference sequence). Trimming left V 4 bases short and J 7 bases short, with 13 bases between. This CDR3 spans 13 amino acids.

In its sample, this clone was seen a few times. The chain employs TRBV9 and TRBJ1-3; tentative D call: TRBD1 (6 bases). Trimming pared 3 bases from V and 8 bases from J, leaving 15 bases between. Germline-derived CDR1 and CDR2 are SGDLS and YYNGEE. The CDR3 totals 14 residues. The CDR3 protein is CASSGTGSSDTIYF. The CDR3 DNA is TGTGCCAGCAGCGGAACAGGGTCCTCTGACACCATATATTTT.

This chain uses TRBV28 with TRBJ2-7; maybe TRBD1 (5 bases). The CDR3 covers 14 residues. Germline V lookup: CDR1 MDHEN, CDR2 SYDVKM. V was cut by 2 bases and J by 5 bases, with 13 bases left in between. CDR3 residues: CASSLKQGRNEQYF. Written as DNA, the CDR3 is TGTGCCAGCAGTTTAAAGCAGGGTCGAAACGAGCAGTACTTC.

This clone has a single count. The chain couples TRBV12-2 to TRBJ2-5; the D call in the table, TRBD2, was not verified against the DNA. TRBV12-2 represents a pseudogene. The length of the CDR3 is 16 residues. Written as DNA, the CDR3 is TGTGCAAGTCGATTGACCGGGACTAGCGGCCAAGAGACCCAGTACTTC. As protein: CASRLTGTSGQETQYF.

The chain carries TRBV19 and TRBJ1-5, with D possibly being TRBD1 (6 bases). CDR3 length equals 15 residues. The germline V and J ends were trimmed by 1 base and 4 bases, with 11 bases remaining between them. The V gene's germline CDR1 is LNHDA and CDR2 SQIVND (reference sequence). The DNA for the CDR3 is TGTGCCAGTAGTATAGGGACAGACGCTAATCAGCCCCAGCATTTT. It encodes CASSIGTDANQPQHF.

The J gene is TRBJ1-3, the V gene TRBV9, with a tentative D call TRBD1 (5 bases). The germline V gene has CDR1 SGDLS and CDR2 YYNGEE. Between the trimmed V and J ends, which lost 0 bases and 4 bases, there was a span of 17 bases. The CDR3 covers 17 residues. CDR3: CASSVEHAPWGGNTIYF. The CDR3 DNA reads as TGTGCCAGCAGCGTAGAGCATGCTCCTTGGGGCGGAAACACCATATATTTT.

The V call is TRBV4-2, the J call TRBJ2-7, with 7 positions matching TRBD1. The J segment lost 3 bases and the V segment lost 6 bases, leaving 11 bases of the junction unmatched. This CDR3 region has 15 residues. Per the germline V gene, CDR1 is LGHNA and CDR2 is YNFKEQ. CDR3 bases: TGTGCCAGCAGACCAACTACAGGGGCCAACTACGAGCAGTACTTC. This sequence encodes CASRPTTGANYEQYF.

This chain uses TRBV30 with TRBJ2-7; D possibly corresponds to TRBD2 (5 bases). Germline V gene data show CDR1 as GTSNPN and CDR2 as SVGIG (reference sequence). The CDR3 spans 12 residues. V lost 0 bases to trimming and J lost 7 bases, with 10 bases between them. Here the CDR3 reads CAWSVSSSEQYF. The CDR3 DNA reads as TGTGCCTGGAGTGTATCTAGCTCGGAGCAGTACTTC. The full variable domain, with the rest looked up from reference TRBV30 and TRBJ2-7, is SQTIHQWPATLVQPVGSPLSLECTVEGTSNPNLYWYRQAAGRGLQLLFYSVGIGQISSEVPQNLSASRPQDRQFILSSKKLLLSDSGFYLCAWSVSSSEQYFGPGTRLTVT.

The chain carries TRBV28 and TRBJ1-3, with D possibly TRBD1 on 6 matching bases. Germline V lookup: CDR1 MDHEN, CDR2 SYDVKM. V lost 2 bases to trimming and J lost 11 bases, with 10 bases between them. CDR3 length: 12 amino acids. CDR3 protein: CASSLGQGPIYF. Here the CDR3 DNA reads TGTGCCAGCAGTTTAGGGCAGGGGCCCATATATTTT. The variable domain in full, completed from reference TRBV28 and TRBJ1-3, reads DVKVTQSSRYLVKRTGEKVFLECVQDMDHENMFWYRQDPGLGLRLIYFSYDVKMKEKGDIPEGYSVSREKKERFSLILESASTNQTSMYLCASSLGQGPIYFGEGSWLTVV.

The DNA of the CDR3 is TGCGCCAGCAGTGAATTCCCCCGGGGAGGGGAGCTGTTTTTT. As protein: CASSEFPRGGELFF. The chain uses TRBV10-2 and TRBJ2-2; D perhaps matches TRBD2 (5 bases). Germline CDR1 and CDR2: WSHSY and SAAADI. The V gene lost 3 bases and the J gene lost 8 bases, with 13 bases spanning the gap. This CDR3 is built from 14 residues.

V and J are TRBV10-3 and TRBJ2-7; 7 positions agree with TRBD2. The CDR3 spans 14 residues. J was trimmed by 6 bases and V by 9 bases; bases with no gene match: 14. Germline CDR1 is ENHRY and CDR2 is SYGVKD. The CDR3 loop reads CAITLGDLAGEQYF. CDR3 bases: TGTGCCATTACCCTGGGAGACTTAGCGGGCGAGCAGTACTTC.

This rearrangement joins TRBV6-5 to TRBJ2-5; 7 nucleotides line up with TRBD2. The CDR3 has 15 residues. V lost 4 bases, J lost 1 base, and 6 bases stayed unmatched. Germline CDR1 reads MNHEY; CDR2 reads SVGAGI. The CDR3 loop is CASSLTGRAQETQYF. CDR3 nucleotide sequence: TGTGCCAGCAGTTTAACGGGGAGGGCCCAAGAGACCCAGTACTTC.

The chain is built from TRBV7-6 and TRBJ1-3; D is perhaps TRBD1 (5 bases). The CDR3 is 15 amino acids. Germline CDR1 is SGHVS and CDR2 is FNYEAQ. V was shortened by 2 bases and J by 4 bases, with 12 bases between the two germline ends. CDR3 DNA: TGTGCCAGCAGCTTATATCCGGGGGTCGGAAACACCATATATTTT. Its translation: CASSLYPGVGNTIYF. The full variable domain, with the rest looked up from reference TRBV7-6 and TRBJ1-3, is GAGVSQSPRYKVTKRGQDVALRCDPISGHVSLYWYRQALGQGPEFLTYFNYEAQQDKSGLPNDRFSAERPEGSISTLTIQRTEQRDSAMYRCASSLYPGVGNTIYFGEGSWLTVV.

J is TRBJ2-3 and V is TRBV29-1; 9 nucleotides match TRBD2. The CDR3 is 13 residues long. V lost 8 bases and J lost 6; bases outside the gene matches: 9. Germline CDR1 is SQVTM and CDR2 is ANQGSEA. The CDR3 sequence is CSLSGGPSDTQYF. The CDR3, as DNA: TGCAGCCTGAGCGGGGGGCCTTCGGATACGCAGTATTTT.